The TCR beta chain described here comes from a study of T-cell memory formation after mild COVID-19. Study as a whole: Among the donors, TCR clusters were largely specific to each donor.

Broader study findings: Cross-reactive memory appears to have joined, as suggested by some responding clones showing up in pre-infection memory.

Constant-segment-primed 5'RACE gave TCR alpha and TCR beta cDNA libraries with sample barcodes and UMIs. One entry per CDR3 protein results from TCRdb running MiXCR on the 5' RACE reads. This table has approximately 45,000 distinct CDR3 sequences, roughly 7.2% appearing once. Trimming pared 4 bases from V and 4 bases from J, leaving 15 bases between. Germline V lookup: CDR1 SGHTS, CDR2 YDEGEE. This CDR3 has 15 residues. The sample holds many counts of this clonotype. Its matching antigen is unknown. The clonotype comes from an adult who had mild COVID-19 (a few samples of this study predate the infection). Cell type and time point are not known. The sequenced material came from PBMCs or a T cell subset sorted from them (not recorded which). The chain carries TRBV5-8 and TRBJ2-1; possibly TRBD1 for D (6 bases). The CDR3 bases are TGTGCCAGCAGCACAGGACAGCGACTATACAATGAGCAGTTCTTC. Translating gives CASSTGQRLYNEQFF.